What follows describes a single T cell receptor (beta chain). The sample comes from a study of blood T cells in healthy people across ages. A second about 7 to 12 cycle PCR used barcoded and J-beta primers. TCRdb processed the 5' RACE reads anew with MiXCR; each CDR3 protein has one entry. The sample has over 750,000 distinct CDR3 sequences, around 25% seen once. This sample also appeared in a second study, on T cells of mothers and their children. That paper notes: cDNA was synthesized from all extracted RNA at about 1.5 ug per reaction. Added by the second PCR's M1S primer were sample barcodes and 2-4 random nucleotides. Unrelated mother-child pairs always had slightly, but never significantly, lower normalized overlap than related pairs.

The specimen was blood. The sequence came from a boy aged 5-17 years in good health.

CDR3 loop: CSVGLANYNEQFF. The CDR3 DNA sequence: TGCAGCGTTGGACTAGCGAACTACAATGAGCAGTTCTTC. This chain uses TRBV29-1 with TRBJ2-1; TRBD2 aligns across 8 bases. V shed 4 bases and J 3 bases; nucleotides not matched to a gene: 2. This CDR3 comprises 13 residues. The germline gives CDR1 SQVTM, CDR2 ANQGSEA.